The TCR beta chain under discussion was sequenced for a study of CD8 T cells in ankylosing spondylitis. Study-level points and caveats: The study identified a TCR beta motif of several highly homologous variants that appeared characteristic of ankylosing spondylitis blood.

V lost 4 bases, J lost 8 bases, and 5 bases lay in between. CDR1 and CDR2 from the germline V gene are SGHAT and FQNNGV. The CDR3 runs to 11 residues. A single record per CDR3 protein comes from TCRdb applying MiXCR to the 5' RACE reads. The table shows 450,000 or so distinct CDR3 sequences, with roughly 26% occurring only once. This clonotype was seen a handful of times. Its antigen remains unknown. This receptor was identified in a male donor with ankylosing spondylitis. V gene TRBV11-2 combines with J gene TRBJ1-4, with no clear D. The sample taken for sequencing was blood, either unsorted or a sorted T cell fraction (not recorded which). The CDR3 is CASSSAEKLFF. Here the CDR3 DNA reads TGTGCCAGCAGCTCCGCGGAAAAACTGTTTTTT.